What follows are 21 T cell receptor beta chains derived from one specimen sequenced in a study of CXCR3-negative and CXCR3-positive naive CD8 T cells. The authors made the TRB cDNA libraries by 5' RACE using UMI labels. TCRdb reanalyzed the 5' RACE reads, giving one entry per CDR3 protein sequence and no DNA. The sample includes some 130,000 distinct CDR3 sequences. The source material was naive CXCR3- CD8+ T cells from blood. Subset indicated: CD45RO-CCR7+CD27+CD95- naive CD8+ T cells lacking CXCR3 (TNR3-). Receptor source: a human donor in good health. Some clones in this sample may be carry-over from other donors' samples.

This chain connects TRBV29-1 to TRBJ1-1; the TCRdb call, TRBD1, lacks DNA for checking. The length of the CDR3 is 11 residues. In germline, CDR1 is SQVTM, CDR2 ANQGSEA. This CDR3 reads CSVIQGAEAFF.

This chain uses TRBV5-6 with TRBJ2-1; no DNA is available, so the TRBD2 call from TCRdb remains unchecked. The V gene's germline CDR1 is SGHDT and CDR2 YYEEEE. The CDR3 is 14 amino acids. The CDR3 reads CASSLRLAGVEQFF. Based on the CDR3 plus reference TRBV5-6 and TRBJ2-1, the full variable domain is DAGVTQSPTHLIKTRGQQVTLRCSPKSGHDTVSWYQQALGQGPQFIFQYYEEEERQRGNFPDRFSGHQFPNYSSELNVNALLLGDSALYLCASSLRLAGVEQFFGPGTRLTVL.

The chain has TRBV28 and TRBJ2-1. The CDR3 has 13 residues. CDR1 is MDHEN, CDR2 SYDVKM, per germline. This CDR3 reads CASSLRGNNEQFF.

The V gene is TRBV5-8, the J gene TRBJ1-1; TCRdb's D call of TRBD1 is untestable without DNA. CDR1 is SGHTS and CDR2 is YDEGEE in the germline V gene. CDR3 length: 15 amino acids. This CDR3 reads CASSGGTGPYPEAFF.

The genes are TRBV6-2 or TRBV6-3 and TRBJ2-7; TCRdb reports TRBD2, a call that lacks DNA to check it against. Germline-derived CDR1 and CDR2 are MNHEY and SVGEGT. CDR3 length: 16 residues. CDR3 sequence reads: CASRHGSTSGVYEQYF.

The chain is built from TRBV13 and TRBJ2-7; as DNA is missing, the TRBD1 call by TCRdb cannot be tested. Germline-derived CDR1 and CDR2 are PRHDT and FYEKMQ (reference sequence). The CDR3 runs to 15 residues. The CDR3 sequence: CASSSGTAGVYEQYF.

This sequence joins TRBV20-1 and TRBJ1-1; TCRdb outputs TRBD1, but without DNA this stays unchecked. Germline V CDR1 and CDR2: DFQATT, SNEGSKA (reference sequence). The CDR3 runs to 12 residues. CDR3 region: CSAGRTGDEAFF.

The rearrangement joins TRBV7-9 to TRBJ2-3; TCRdb's D call, TRBD2, is unchecked because there is no DNA. The CDR3 is made up of 18 amino acids. CDR1 and CDR2 from the germline V gene are SEHNR and FQNEAQ (reference sequence). CDR3 sequence: CASSRPTRAGGPGDTQYF.

V and J are TRBV5-1 and TRBJ2-1; the TCRdb call, TRBD1, lacks DNA for checking. From germline, CDR1 is SGHRS and CDR2 YFSETQ. This CDR3 region has 16 residues. CDR3 loop: CASSPFGGGPGNEQFF.

The chain has TRBV29-1 and TRBJ2-1. This CDR3 region has 11 residues. Germline loops: CDR1 SQVTM, CDR2 ANQGSEA. CDR3 residues: CSGGSYNEQFF.

V gene TRBV9 combines with J gene TRBJ2-1; TCRdb's D gene call, TRBD2, goes unchecked for lack of DNA. CDR1 and CDR2 (germline): SGDLS, YYNGEE. This CDR3 spans 16 amino acids. CDR3 sequence reads: CASSVTGGGAPNEQFF.

This sequence joins TRBV4-3 and TRBJ2-7; the TCRdb call, TRBD2, lacks DNA for checking. The CDR3 contains 15 residues. Germline V gene lookup returns CDR1 LGHNA and CDR2 YSLEER. The CDR3 protein is CASSQDMDYSYEQYF.

The chain employs TRBV6-6 and TRBJ2-3. Germline V lookup: CDR1 MNHNY, CDR2 SVGAGI (reference sequence). The CDR3 extends over 11 amino acids. The CDR3 is CASSYGDTQYF.

The V and J genes are TRBV6-6 and TRBJ2-1; without DNA, the TCRdb call of TRBD1 cannot be checked. CDR1 is MNHNY, CDR2 SVGAGI, per germline (reference sequence). The CDR3 length is 18 residues. The CDR3 loop reads CASSYSGLTDEYTNEQFF.

The gene calls are TRBV7-9 and TRBJ2-2. From germline, CDR1 is SEHNR and CDR2 FQNEAQ (reference sequence). The CDR3 contains 14 residues. The CDR3 sequence: CASSLGGSTGELFF.

The V gene is TRBV5-1, the J gene TRBJ2-2; TCRdb's D call of TRBD1 is untestable without DNA. CDR3 length equals 16 residues. Germline loops: CDR1 SGHRS, CDR2 YFSETQ. The CDR3 loop reads CASSLPHGGGTGELFF.

This CDR3 is CASAQGNTGELFF. The V and J genes are TRBV11-2 and TRBJ2-2; TCRdb reports TRBD1, a call that lacks DNA to check it against. The CDR3 is 13 amino acids. Germline V gene data show CDR1 as SGHAT and CDR2 as FQNNGV.

The chain is built from TRBV29-1 and TRBJ2-2; the TRBD1 assignment by TCRdb is unverifiable without DNA. Germline loops: CDR1 SQVTM, CDR2 ANQGSEA. The CDR3 covers 13 residues. The CDR3 region is CSAGQTNTGELFF.

The chain carries TRBV9 and TRBJ2-1; TCRdb designates TRBD1, a call that cannot be tested without DNA. CDR3 length: 15 amino acids. Germline V gene sequence: CDR1 SGDLS, CDR2 YYNGEE. CDR3 sequence: CASSASGGAPNEQFF.

The J gene is TRBJ2-1, the V gene TRBV7-8; TCRdb selects TRBD2, and the lack of DNA leaves this call unchecked. The CDR3 covers 17 residues. Per germline, CDR1 SGHVS and CDR2 FQNEAQ. Here the CDR3 reads CASSLPRRGDPYNEQFF. The complete variable domain, with remaining parts taken from reference TRBV7-8 and TRBJ2-1, reads GAGVSQSPRYKVAKRGQDVALRCDPISGHVSLFWYQQALGQGPEFLTYFQNEAQLDKSGLPSDRFFAERPEGSVSTLKIQRTQQEDSAVYLCASSLPRRGDPYNEQFFGPGTRLTVL.

This chain links TRBV20-1 with TRBJ2-7; TCRdb designates TRBD2, a call that cannot be tested without DNA. Germline V gene lookup returns CDR1 DFQATT and CDR2 SNEGSKA (reference sequence). The CDR3 runs 15 residues. The chain's CDR3 is CSARDRASLRYEQYF.